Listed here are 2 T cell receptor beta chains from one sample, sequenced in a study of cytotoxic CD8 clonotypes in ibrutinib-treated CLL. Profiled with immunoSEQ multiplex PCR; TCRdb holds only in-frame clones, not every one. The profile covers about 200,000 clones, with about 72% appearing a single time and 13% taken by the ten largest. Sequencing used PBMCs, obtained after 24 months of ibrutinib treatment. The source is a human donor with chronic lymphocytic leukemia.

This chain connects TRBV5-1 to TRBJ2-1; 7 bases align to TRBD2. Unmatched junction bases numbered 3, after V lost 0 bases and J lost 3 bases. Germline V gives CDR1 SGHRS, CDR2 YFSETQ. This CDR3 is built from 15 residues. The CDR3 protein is CASSLGLADYNEQFF. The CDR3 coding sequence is TGCGCCAGCAGCTTGGGACTAGCAGACTACAATGAGCAGTTCTTC.

CDR3 coding DNA: TGCAGTGCAAAGCATAAGGATGAGCAGTTCTTC. Translating gives CSAKHKDEQFF. V usage is TRBV20-1 and J usage is TRBJ2-1; D remains ambiguous. The length of the CDR3 is 11 residues. Trimming removed 6 bases from V and 8 bases from J, with 11 bases in between. Per the germline V gene, CDR1 is DFQATT and CDR2 is SNEGSKA (reference sequence).